This is a list of T cell receptor beta chains from one sample in a study of OX40 agonist ivuxolimab in advanced cancers. Profiled with immunoSEQ multiplex PCR; TCRdb holds only in-frame clones, not every one. The sample lists tens of thousands of clones; 84% were seen once. The sequenced sample was CD4+ or CD8+ T cells sorted from blood, obtained in a trial of the OX40 agonist ivuxolimab. The receptors shown here come from an adult with an advanced solid tumor such as melanoma, head and neck, liver or kidney cancer. Each CDR3 is given with its conserved first and last residue. A D gene is named only where the DNA matches it firmly. Clone size is given for some rows only: seen once, a few or many times, or a class if the clone is expanded.

CDR3	DNA	J	size	D	V
CASSTGGSNSPLHF	TGCGCCAGCAGTACAGGGGGATCCAATTCACCCCTCCACTTT	TRBJ1-6	.	TRBD1	TRBV4-1
CASSVEDGTGSQPQHF	TGTGCCAGCAGTGTAGAAGACGGGACAGGCTCTCAGCCCCAGCATTTT	TRBJ1-5	.	TRBD1	TRBV6-1
CASSLTSGNRNEQFF	TGTGCCAGCAGCTTGACTAGCGGGAATCGCAATGAGCAGTTCTTC	TRBJ2-1	.	TRBD2	TRBV13
CASSVASLPTDTQYF	TGTGCCAGCAGCGTAGCTAGCCTCCCCACAGATACGCAGTATTTT	TRBJ2-3	.	.	TRBV9
CASVPLAGGSTGELFF	TGTGCCAGCGTGCCACTAGCGGGAGGCTCCACCGGGGAGCTGTTTTTT	TRBJ2-2	.	TRBD2	TRBV27
CAWRPLTEAFF	TGTGCCTGGAGGCCCCTAACTGAAGCTTTCTTT	TRBJ1-1	.	.	TRBV30
CASSSPPGGPYNEQFF	TGTGCCAGCAGCTCCCCCCCAGGGGGCCCCTACAATGAGCAGTTCTTC	TRBJ2-1	.	TRBD1	TRBV7-9
CASSVKPGREASGANVLTF	TGTGCCAGCAGCGTTAAACCGGGACGCGAGGCCTCTGGGGCCAACGTCCTGACTTTC	TRBJ2-6	few	.	TRBV5-6
CSVEIGRGNTGELFF	TGCAGCGTTGAAATAGGAAGAGGGAACACCGGGGAGCTGTTTTTT	TRBJ2-2	.	.	TRBV29-1
CSVPLTVSTDTQYF	TGCAGCGTTCCGTTGACTGTTAGCACAGATACGCAGTATTTT	TRBJ2-3	once	.	TRBV29-1
CASSGLAGDNEQFF	TGTGCCAGCAGTGGACTAGCGGGGGACAATGAGCAGTTCTTC	TRBJ2-1	.	TRBD2	TRBV9
CASSVAAVNEQFF	TGTGCCAGCAGCGTAGCTGCGGTCAATGAGCAGTTCTTC	TRBJ2-1	.	.	TRBV9